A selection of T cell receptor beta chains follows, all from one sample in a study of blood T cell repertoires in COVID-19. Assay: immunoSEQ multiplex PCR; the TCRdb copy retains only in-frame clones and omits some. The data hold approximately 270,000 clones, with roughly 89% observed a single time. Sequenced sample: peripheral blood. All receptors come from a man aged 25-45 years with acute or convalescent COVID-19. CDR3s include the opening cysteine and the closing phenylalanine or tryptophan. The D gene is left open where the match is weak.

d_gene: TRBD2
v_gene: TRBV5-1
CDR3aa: CASSFWTSGRAVSYNEQFF

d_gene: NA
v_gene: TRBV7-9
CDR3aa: CASSLPPEKIEQYF

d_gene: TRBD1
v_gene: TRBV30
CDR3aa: CAWSVGQGSTDTQYF

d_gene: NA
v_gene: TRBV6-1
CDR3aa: CASSGGRGFSSGANVLTF

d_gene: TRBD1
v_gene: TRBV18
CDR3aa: CASSRGQGVYNEQFF

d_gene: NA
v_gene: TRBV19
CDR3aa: CASSIPQGNNQPQHF

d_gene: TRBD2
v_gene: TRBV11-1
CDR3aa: CASSPRTSGHNTQYF

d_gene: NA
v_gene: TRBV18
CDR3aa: CASSPDTWNTEAFF

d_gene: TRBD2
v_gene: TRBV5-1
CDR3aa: CASSWGLAGSYNEQFF

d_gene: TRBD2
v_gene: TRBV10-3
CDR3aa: CAITRAGATDTQYF

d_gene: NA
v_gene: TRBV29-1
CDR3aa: CSVSAGMGSLQLFF

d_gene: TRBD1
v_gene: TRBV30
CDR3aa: CAGGQGLKYEQYF

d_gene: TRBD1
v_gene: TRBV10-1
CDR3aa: CARGQLSLNTEAFF

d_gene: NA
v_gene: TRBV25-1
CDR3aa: CASSGTGTPKGQPQHF

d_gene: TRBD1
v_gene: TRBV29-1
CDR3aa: CSVGTGGHTREQYF

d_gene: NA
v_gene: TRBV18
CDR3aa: CASSRTQEDGYTF

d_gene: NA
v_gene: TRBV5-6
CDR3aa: CASSLIDQHRREQFF

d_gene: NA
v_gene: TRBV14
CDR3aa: CASKGPNTEAFF

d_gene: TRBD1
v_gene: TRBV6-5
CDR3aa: CASMDRGGQPQHF

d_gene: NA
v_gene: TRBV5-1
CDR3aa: CASSRRRGGETQYF

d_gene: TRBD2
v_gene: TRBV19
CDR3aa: CASGSRAGWDDTQYF

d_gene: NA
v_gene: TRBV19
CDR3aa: CASSIGQGRNTEAFF

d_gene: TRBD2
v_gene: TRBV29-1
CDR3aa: CSVPGTSGWSEQYF

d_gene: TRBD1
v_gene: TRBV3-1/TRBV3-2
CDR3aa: CASSHQQGALRGYTF

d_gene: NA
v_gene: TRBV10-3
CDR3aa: CAISAQGLGNTIYF

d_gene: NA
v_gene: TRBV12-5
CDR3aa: CASGDTTGGNQPQHF

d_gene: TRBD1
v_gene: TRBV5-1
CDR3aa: CASSLEGARGYTF

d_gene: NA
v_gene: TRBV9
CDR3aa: CASSVRDSTYNEQFF

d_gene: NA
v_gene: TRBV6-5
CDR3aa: CASSYERGSEAFF

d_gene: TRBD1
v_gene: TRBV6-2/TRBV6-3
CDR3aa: CASSTDRGSPLHF

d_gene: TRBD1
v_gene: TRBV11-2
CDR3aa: CASSALSGQAYEQYF

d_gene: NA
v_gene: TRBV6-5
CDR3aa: CASSLGFRTNQPQHF

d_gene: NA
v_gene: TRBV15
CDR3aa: CATSRDKQGKQYF

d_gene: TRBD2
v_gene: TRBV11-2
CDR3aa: CASSGLAETQYF

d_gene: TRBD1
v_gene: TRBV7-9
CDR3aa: CASSAGQGYEKLFF

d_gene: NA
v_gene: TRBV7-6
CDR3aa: CASSPRRTRTADTQYF

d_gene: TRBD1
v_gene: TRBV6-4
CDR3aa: CASSPEGGDRGYEQFF

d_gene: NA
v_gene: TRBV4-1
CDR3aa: CASSQPGSSPGNTIYF

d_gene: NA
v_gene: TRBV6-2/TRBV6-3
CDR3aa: CASSYSNEQYF

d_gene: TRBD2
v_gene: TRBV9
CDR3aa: CASSPQGLGETQYF

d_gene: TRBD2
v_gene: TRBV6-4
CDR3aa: CASSEASGYTDTQYF

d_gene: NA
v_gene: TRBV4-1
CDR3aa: CASSQNGGYTGELFF

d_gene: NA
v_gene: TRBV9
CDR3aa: CASSAEGSYGYTF

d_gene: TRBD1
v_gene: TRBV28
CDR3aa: CASRLGQGTNEQFF

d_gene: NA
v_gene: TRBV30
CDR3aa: CAWTASPGGTQYF

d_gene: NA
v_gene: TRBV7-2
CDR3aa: CASSRPRDEQYF

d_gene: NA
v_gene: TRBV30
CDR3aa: CAWSADTSYEQYF

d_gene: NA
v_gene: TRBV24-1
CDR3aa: CATRLKGRALSYNSPLHF

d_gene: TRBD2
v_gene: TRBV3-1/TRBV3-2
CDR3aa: CASSLRTSGRNVFGETQYF

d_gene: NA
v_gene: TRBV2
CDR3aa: CASSEAYTDTQYF

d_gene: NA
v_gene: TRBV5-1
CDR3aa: CASSSWAQNTGELFF

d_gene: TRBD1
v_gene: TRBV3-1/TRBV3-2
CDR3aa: CASSQAGTGGNSPLHF

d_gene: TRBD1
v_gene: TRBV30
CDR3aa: CAWSVRLRGPRNEKLFF

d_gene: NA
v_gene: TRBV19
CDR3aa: CASSIGPLRAPRGRSTEAFF

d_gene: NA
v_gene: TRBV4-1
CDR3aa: CASSQGRTALNTEAFF

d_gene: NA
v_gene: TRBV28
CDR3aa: CASSLAGFGYTF

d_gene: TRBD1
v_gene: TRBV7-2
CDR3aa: CASSFALGQGVSPLHF